This T cell receptor beta chain originates from a study of post-analysis software for immune sequencing data. General study results and limits: Batch-matched samples strongly co-clustered by F measure. A handful of TRBV segments were significantly more frequent in patients than in controls. TRBV5-6, TRBV5-1 and TRBV20-1 were among these segments. For normalized Chao1 diversity, multiple sclerosis patients scored significantly lower than controls did.

Libraries were made from TCR beta cDNA, and they carried unique molecular identifiers. Roughly 470,000 cDNA molecules came from 1 to 10 million T cells. TCRdb re-called the PCR reads through MiXCR, storing one row per CDR3 protein. Altogether roughly 870,000 distinct CDR3 sequences are present, around 53% being singletons, with the ten largest covering approximately 4.5%. Points on this clonotype: Its antigen is as yet unknown.

The CDR3 length is 14 residues. The germline V gene has CDR1 SGHRS and CDR2 YFSETQ. V lost 2 bases and J 0 bases, leaving 8 bases between the germline ends. This sequence originates from a girl aged 10-17 years with multiple sclerosis. The V gene is TRBV5-1, the J gene TRBJ1-2, with unresolved D. The sample taken for sequencing was blood. The CDR3 bases are TGCGCCAGCAGCTTAGGTCACCCTAACTATGGCTACACCTTC. Amino acids: CASSLGHPNYGYTF.